This passage covers 15 T cell receptor beta chains from one sample sequenced in a study of blood T cell repertoires in COVID-19. Only in-frame clones appear in the TCRdb table, and some are missing; sequencing was by immunoSEQ multiplex PCR. In the table there are hundreds of thousands of clones, approximately 86% of which are singletons. The sample comprised PBMCs or T cells enriched from blood (not recorded which). These receptors originate from a middle-aged woman with acute COVID-19.

This chain connects TRBV7-9 to TRBJ1-2, with a weak D call TRBD1 (6 bases). Germline loops: CDR1 SEHNR, CDR2 FQNEAQ (reference sequence). V was trimmed by 5 bases and J by 0 bases, leaving 19 bases between them. The CDR3 consists of 17 residues. This chain's CDR3 is CASSINHRTATNYGYTF. The CDR3 DNA sequence: TGTGCCAGCAGCATAAACCACCGGACAGCAACTAACTATGGCTACACCTTC. Filled out from reference TRBV7-9 and TRBJ1-2, the complete variable domain reads DTGVSQNPRHKITKRGQNVTFRCDPISEHNRLYWYRQTLGQGPEFLTYFQNEAQLEKSRLLSDRFSAERPKGSFSTLEIQRTEQGDSAMYLCASSINHRTATNYGYTFGSGTRLTVV.

The chain combines TRBV7-9 with TRBJ2-5; no clear D gene. CDR1 and CDR2 from the germline V gene are SEHNR and FQNEAQ (reference sequence). There are 14 residues in the CDR3. V was clipped by 5 bases and J by 4 bases, with 14 bases between them. DNA of the CDR3: TGTGCCAGCAGCCCTGAGGCGGTTTCAGAGACCCAGTACTTC. Protein product: CASSPEAVSETQYF.

The rearrangement uses TRBV11-3 and TRBJ2-1, with D maybe TRBD1 (6 bases). CDR1 is SGHNT and CDR2 is YENEEA in the germline V gene. The CDR3 loop spans 13 amino acids. Trimming pared 3 bases from V and 9 bases from J, leaving 12 bases between. The DNA for the CDR3 is TGTGCCAGCAGCTTCACAGGGAAGGGTGAGCAGTTCTTC. Its protein product is CASSFTGKGEQFF.

J is TRBJ2-7 and V is TRBV9; D ambiguous. Trimming took off 0 bases at V and 6 bases at J, with 16 bases between the two ends. Germline assignment: CDR1 SGDLS and CDR2 YYNGEE. The CDR3 has 15 amino acids. The CDR3 nucleotides are TGTGCCAGCAGCGTAGGAACCGGAGCTGTTCCCGAGCAGTACTTC. Amino acid sequence: CASSVGTGAVPEQYF. Full variable domain (missing parts from reference TRBV9 and TRBJ2-7): DSGVTQTPKHLITATGQRVTLRCSPRSGDLSVYWYQQSLDQGLQFLIQYYNGEERAKGNILERFSAQQFPDLHSELNLSSLELGDSALYFCASSVGTGAVPEQYFGPGTRLTVT.

The table lists this clone with a count of one. The J gene is TRBJ2-2, the V gene TRBV11-3; D might be TRBD1 (6 bases). V was trimmed by 1 base and J by 0 bases, leaving 9 bases between them. Germline lookup yields CDR1 SGHNT and CDR2 YENEEA. The CDR3 consists of 16 residues. The CDR3 loop is CASSLGQGTNTGELFF. The CDR3 region has the DNA TGTGCCAGCAGCTTAGGTCAGGGGACGAACACCGGGGAGCTGTTTTTT.

This clone has a single count. The chain employs TRBV7-2 and TRBJ1-2, with D uncertain. Germline V gene data show CDR1 as SGHTA and CDR2 as FQGNSA. There are 13 residues in the CDR3. The ends were cut back, 0 bases at V and 2 bases at J, with 4 bases in the middle. This CDR3 is CASSLARNYGYTF. Written as DNA, the CDR3 is TGTGCCAGCAGCTTAGCTCGGAACTATGGCTACACCTTC.

The chain links TRBV11-2 to TRBJ2-1; 13 bases map to TRBD2. The germline gives CDR1 SGHAT, CDR2 FQNNGV. Trimming removed 1 base from V and 5 bases from J; junction bases left unmatched: 2. CDR3 length: 16 amino acids. The CDR3 DNA reads TGTGCCAGCAGCTTAGTACTAGCGGGGGGGAACAATGAGCAGTTCTTC. Amino acids: CASSLVLAGGNNEQFF.

This chain links TRBV18 with TRBJ2-4, with TRBD2 matching 7 bases. The CDR3 loop spans 15 amino acids. With V trimmed by 2 bases and J by 2 bases, 3 bases remained unmatched. The V gene's germline CDR1 is KGHSH and CDR2 LQKENI. The CDR3 DNA is TGTGCCAGCTCACCAGGACTAGAACCCAAAAACATTCAGTACTTC. Its translation is CASSPGLEPKNIQYF. Looking up the rest from reference TRBV18 and TRBJ2-4 gives the full variable domain: NAGVMQNPRHLVRRRGQEARLRCSPMKGHSHVYWYRQLPEEGLKFMVYLQKENIIDESGMPKERFSAEFPKEGPSILRIQQVVRGDSAAYFCASSPGLEPKNIQYFGAGTRLSVL.

J is TRBJ1-2 and V is TRBV5-6; 9 bases are shared with TRBD1. The germline V gene has CDR1 SGHDT and CDR2 YYEEEE. The CDR3 runs 13 residues. J gave up 6 bases and V 9 bases, and 9 bases lay outside the gene matches. The CDR3 region has the DNA TGTGCCACCCAGGACAGGGGTATGCATGGCTACACCTTC. This sequence encodes CATQDRGMHGYTF.

The chain is built from TRBV2 and TRBJ1-1, with D possibly matching TRBD1 (6 bases). The V gene's germline CDR1 is SNHLY and CDR2 FYNNEI. The CDR3 has 14 amino acids. Trimming removed 6 bases from V and 5 bases from J, with 16 bases in between. This CDR3 is CASRKTGTSTEAFF. CDR3 DNA: TGTGCCAGCAGGAAGACAGGCACTTCGACTGAAGCTTTCTTT. Full variable domain (remainder filled in from reference TRBV2 and TRBJ1-1): EPEVTQTPSHQVTQMGQEVILRCVPISNHLYFYWYRQILGQKVEFLVSFYNNEISEKSEIFDDQFSVERPDGSNFTLKIRSTKLEDSAMYFCASRKTGTSTEAFFGQGTRLTVV.

The genes are TRBV18 and TRBJ1-2; D unresolved. V lost 0 bases and J lost 8, with 16 bases in between. There are 15 residues in the CDR3. Per the germline V gene, CDR1 is KGHSH and CDR2 is LQKENI. CDR3 bases: TGTGCCAGCTCACCACCGCGGGGTAGTAGTCGCGGCTACACCTTC. Translated, it gives CASSPPRGSSRGYTF.

This CDR3 reads CASSSGTGGLTLITDTQYF. The CDR3 DNA is TGCGCCAGCAGCTCGGGGACAGGGGGCCTCACATTAATCACAGATACGCAGTATTTT. The chain recombines TRBV5-1 with TRBJ2-3; 12 bases match TRBD1. Germline CDR1 reads SGHRS; CDR2 reads YFSETQ. V shed 3 bases and J 2 bases; nucleotides not matched to a gene: 13. The CDR3 consists of 19 residues.

The chain has TRBV4-2 and TRBJ2-3; the D gene is possibly TRBD1 (5 bases). Looked up from germline, CDR1 is LGHNA and CDR2 is YNFKEQ. This CDR3 has 16 amino acids. With 4 bases removed from V and 0 bases from J, the gap between germline ends came to 14 bases. CDR3 DNA sequence: TGTGCCAGCAGCCCGCAGACAGATTTTAGCACAGATACGCAGTATTTT. This codes for CASSPQTDFSTDTQYF.

The chain employs TRBV6-5 and TRBJ1-5, with 7 bases identical to TRBD1. V dropped 6 bases and J dropped 6; count of bases not matched to a gene: 8. The CDR3 is 14 residues long. Per the germline V gene, CDR1 is MNHEY and CDR2 is SVGAGI. The CDR3 spells CASRLDREAQPQHF. The CDR3 DNA follows: TGTGCCAGCAGGCTAGACAGGGAGGCTCAGCCCCAGCATTTT.

Only one count was recorded for this clone. The rearrangement uses TRBV6-5 and TRBJ2-7, with TRBD2 matching over 12 bases. The germline CDR1 and CDR2 sequences are MNHEY and SVGAGI. J gave up 3 bases and V 1 base, and 1 base lay outside the gene matches. The length of the CDR3 is 15 residues. The CDR3 reads CASSYWGLAGYEQYF. The CDR3 DNA follows: TGTGCCAGCAGTTACTGGGGACTAGCGGGCTACGAGCAGTACTTC.